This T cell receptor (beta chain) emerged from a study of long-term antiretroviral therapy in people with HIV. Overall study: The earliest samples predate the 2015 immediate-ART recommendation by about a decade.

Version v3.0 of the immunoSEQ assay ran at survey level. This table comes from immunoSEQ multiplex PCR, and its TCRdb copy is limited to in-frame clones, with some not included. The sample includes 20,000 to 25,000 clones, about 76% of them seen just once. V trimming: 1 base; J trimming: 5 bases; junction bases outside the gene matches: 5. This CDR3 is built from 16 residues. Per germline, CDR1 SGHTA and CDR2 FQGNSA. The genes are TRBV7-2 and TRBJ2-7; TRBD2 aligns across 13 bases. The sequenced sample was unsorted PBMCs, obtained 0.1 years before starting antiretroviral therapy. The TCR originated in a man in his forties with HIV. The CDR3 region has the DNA TGTGCCAGCAGCTTAGGCCCGACTAGCGGGAGGAACGAGCAGTACTTC. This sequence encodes CASSLGPTSGRNEQYF. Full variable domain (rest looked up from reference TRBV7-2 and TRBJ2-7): GAGVSQSPSNKVTEKGKDVELRCDPISGHTALYWYRQSLGQGLEFLIYFQGNSAPDKSGLPSDRFSAERTGGSVSTLTIQRTQQEDSAVYLCASSLGPTSGRNEQYFGPGTRLTVT.